The 29 T cell receptor beta chains in this list originate from one sample, sequenced in a study of T cells in localized non-small cell lung cancer. TCRdb's table, derived via immunoSEQ multiplex PCR, lists solely in-frame clones and lacks some. Of 1,500 to 2,000 clones listed, around a third are singletons. The sample was lung tumor tissue, taken before any cancer treatment. The receptors were gathered from a female donor older than 55 with stage I squamous cell lung carcinoma.

This clone was counted only a few times. This chain links TRBV7-6 with TRBJ2-1; TRBD2 is a possible D gene (7 bases). V lost 3 bases and J 2 bases, leaving 14 bases between the germline ends. The V gene's germline CDR1 is SGHVS and CDR2 FNYEAQ. This CDR3 is built from 16 residues. As DNA, the CDR3 is TGTGCCAGCAGCTTGGATCGGGGGGCTACCTACAATGAGCAGTTCTTC. It translates to CASSLDRGATYNEQFF.

The rearrangement links TRBV6-8 to TRBJ2-7; tentatively, D is TRBD2 (6 bases). The CDR3 is 16 residues long. Trimming stripped 5 bases from V and 0 bases from J, with 17 bases between. The V gene's germline CDR1 is MNHGY and CDR2 SAAAGT. The CDR3 DNA sequence: TGTGCCAGCAGTGACCAGGGACTCGTTAGCTCCTACGAGCAGTACTTC. It yields the protein CASSDQGLVSSYEQYF.

This clone was counted between two and nine times. J is TRBJ2-5 and V is TRBV10-3; 14 nucleotides align to TRBD2. The germline CDR1 and CDR2 sequences are ENHRY and SYGVKD. The CDR3 contains 14 residues. After removal of 10 bases from V and 5 bases from J, the junction contained 6 bases not matched to a gene. This chain's CDR3 is CASAGTSGSETQYF. CDR3 DNA sequence: TGTGCCAGCGCTGGGACTAGCGGGAGCGAGACCCAGTACTTC.

The chain links TRBV9 to TRBJ1-1, with unresolved D. Trimming pared 5 bases from V and 1 base from J, leaving 12 bases between. This CDR3 is built from 14 residues. The V gene's germline CDR1 is SGDLS and CDR2 YYNGEE. For the CDR3, the DNA is TGTGCCAGCAGGAGGCTGGGAAGGAACACTGAAGCTTTCTTT. It yields the protein CASRRLGRNTEAFF.

Here the CDR3 DNA reads TGTGCCAGCAGCGTAGAGGCACAAGAGACCCAGTACTTC. It is translated as CASSVEAQETQYF. This chain uses TRBV9 with TRBJ2-5, with D uncertain. The CDR3 runs to 13 residues. From germline, CDR1 is SGDLS and CDR2 YYNGEE. The V and J ends lost 0 bases and 2 bases respectively, with 5 bases between them.

V and J are TRBV15 and TRBJ1-4, with D possibly matching TRBD1 (5 bases). Germline V lookup: CDR1 LNHNV, CDR2 YYDKDF (reference sequence). CDR3 length: 15 residues. Trimming removed 1 base from V and 13 bases from J, with 19 bases in between. The CDR3 DNA is TGTGCCACCAGCAGAGCTAGCGGACATAAAAACGGACTGTTTTTT. This codes for CATSRASGHKNGLFF.

The chain has TRBV10-2 and TRBJ2-6, with D perhaps being TRBD1 or TRBD2 (5 bases each). The CDR3 has 14 residues. Trimming took 6 bases from V and 4 from J, leaving 10 bases between them. Germline values: CDR1 WSHSY, CDR2 SAAADI. The CDR3, as DNA: TGCGCCAGCAGCGAGGGGACGGGGGCCAACGTCCTGACTTTC. Its protein product is CASSEGTGANVLTF.

The J gene is TRBJ2-1, the V gene TRBV4-1; TRBD2 matches 12 bases. V was pared by 2 bases and J by 9 bases, with 5 bases of the junction left unmatched. The V gene's germline CDR1 is MGHRA and CDR2 YSYEKL. CDR3 length equals 15 residues. The CDR3, as DNA: TGCGCCAGCAGCCAACTAGCGGGGGGGCCAGGTGAGCAGTTCTTC. It codes for CASSQLAGGPGEQFF.

There are a few counts of this clone. This chain uses TRBV11-3 with TRBJ2-7; D is ambiguous. The CDR3 spans 14 residues. The V end lost 4 bases, the J end lost 4 bases, and 14 bases lay between the germline ends. Germline V gene data show CDR1 as SGHNT and CDR2 as YENEEA. CDR3 sequence: CASSSLRDRYEQYF. CDR3 nucleotide sequence: TGTGCCAGCAGCTCTCTTAGGGATAGGTACGAGCAGTACTTC.

This clone qualifies as large. CDR3 nucleotide sequence: TGTGCCAGCAGTGAAGGGATAGCGGGGGGGCAAGAGACCCAGTACTTC. Its protein is CASSEGIAGGQETQYF. The gene calls are TRBV6-1 and TRBJ2-5; the match to TRBD2 covers 11 bases. Germline-derived CDR1 and CDR2 are MNHNS and SASEGT. The J segment lost 2 bases and the V segment lost 1 base, leaving 3 bases of the junction unmatched. The CDR3 contains 16 residues.

The chain recombines TRBV19 with TRBJ2-2; either TRBD1 or TRBD2 may supply D (6 bases each). V lost 8 bases and J lost 5, with 18 bases in between. The CDR3 covers 15 residues. The germline V gene has CDR1 LNHDA and CDR2 SQIVND (reference sequence). In nucleotides, the CDR3 is TGTGCCAGTCACCTTAAACAGGGAGGAACCGGGGAGCTGTTTTTT. It specifies CASHLKQGGTGELFF.

J is TRBJ2-2 and V is TRBV19, with D perhaps TRBD2 (7 bases). V lost 0 bases and J lost 4, with 18 bases in between. CDR3 length: 18 residues. The germline V gene encodes CDR1 LNHDA and CDR2 SQIVND (reference sequence). CDR3 nucleotides: TGTGCCAGTAGTATAGATCTATACGGGGGGCTCGGCACCGGGGAGCTGTTTTTT. Amino acids: CASSIDLYGGLGTGELFF.

This clone was found a few times. The J gene is TRBJ2-7, the V gene TRBV14, with no clear D. The V and J ends lost 4 bases and 2 bases respectively, with 12 bases between them. The CDR3 covers 14 residues. Germline V gives CDR1 SGHDN, CDR2 FVKESK. In DNA form, the CDR3 reads TGTGCCAGCAGCCGGCCCGGCAGGACCTACGAGCAGTACTTC. It encodes CASSRPGRTYEQYF.

This chain uses TRBV19 with TRBJ2-3; possibly TRBD1 or TRBD2 for D (5 bases each). V lost 4 bases, J lost 1 base, and 15 bases lay in between. This CDR3 has 16 residues. Germline-derived CDR1 and CDR2 are LNHDA and SQIVND (reference sequence). CDR3 nucleotides: TGTGCCAGTAGTAACGGGGACCACCCTGGCACAGATACGCAGTATTTT. The encoded protein is CASSNGDHPGTDTQYF.

This clone is large within its sample. This CDR3 is CATSRRPGQGQETQYF. The CDR3 DNA follows: TGTGCCACCAGCAGACGTCCGGGACAGGGTCAAGAGACCCAGTACTTC. The chain is built from TRBV15 and TRBJ2-5, with 9 positions matching TRBD1. Germline V gene sequence: CDR1 LNHNV, CDR2 YYDKDF (reference sequence). V shed 2 bases and J 2 bases; nucleotides not matched to a gene: 6. The CDR3 sequence is 16 residues long.

The V gene is TRBV6-8, the J gene TRBJ2-3, with D uncertain. The CDR3 runs 13 residues. The germline V and J ends were trimmed by 5 bases and 5 bases, with 11 bases remaining between them. Germline CDR1 reads MNHGY; CDR2 reads SAAAGT. The DNA for the CDR3 is TGTGCCAGCAGTGTCCGGACCCGAGATACGCAGTATTTT. This encodes CASSVRTRDTQYF.

The chain joins TRBV9 to TRBJ2-2, with D possibly TRBD1 on 6 matching bases. V lost 4 bases and J 2 bases, leaving 12 bases between the germline ends. CDR1 and CDR2 (germline): SGDLS, YYNGEE. The CDR3 runs 15 residues. CDR3 nucleotide sequence: TGTGCCAGCAGCCCAAACAGGGCAAACACCGGGGAGCTGTTTTTT. Residues: CASSPNRANTGELFF.

The chain combines TRBV25-1 with TRBJ2-1; maybe TRBD2 (6 bases). Germline V gene lookup returns CDR1 MGHDK and CDR2 SYGVNS. V lost 5 bases and J 1 base, leaving 9 bases between the germline ends. The CDR3 is made up of 14 amino acids. CDR3 sequence: CASSFAGSYNEQFF. DNA for the CDR3: TGTGCCAGCAGTTTTGCGGGGTCCTACAATGAGCAGTTCTTC.

By proportion, this clone is large. Here the CDR3 reads CASSLDSSFLDTEAFF. CDR3 bases: TGTGCCAGCAGCTTAGATAGTAGTTTCCTGGACACTGAAGCTTTCTTT. The chain combines TRBV11-3 with TRBJ1-1; D gene unclear. Per germline, CDR1 SGHNT and CDR2 YENEEA. V was clipped by 0 bases and J by 3 bases, with 14 bases between them. The CDR3 is 16 amino acids.

CDR3 in DNA: TGTGCCAGCAGCTATTCGGACAGGGAGAACACTGAAGCTTTCTTT. Encoded protein: CASSYSDRENTEAFF. The chain recombines TRBV11-3 with TRBJ1-1, with TRBD1 matching over 8 bases. This CDR3 has 15 residues. The ends lost 4 bases at V and 1 base at J; junction bases unmatched: 5. CDR1 and CDR2 (germline): SGHNT, YENEEA.

By share of the sample, this clone is medium-sized. V usage is TRBV11-3 and J usage is TRBJ2-2; 13 nucleotides agree with TRBD2. CDR1 and CDR2 (germline): SGHNT, YENEEA. This CDR3 spans 16 amino acids. The V and J ends lost 5 bases and 5 bases, in that order; junction bases with no gene match: 5. The CDR3 spells CASSPGLAGDTGELFF. CDR3 sequence (DNA): TGTGCCAGCAGCCCCGGACTAGCGGGAGATACCGGGGAGCTGTTTTTT.

The chain couples TRBV2 to TRBJ2-1; D is possibly TRBD2 (6 bases). CDR1 and CDR2 from the germline V gene are SNHLY and FYNNEI. The CDR3 length is 16 residues. Deletions cut 1 base from V and 1 base from J, with 11 bases between. CDR3 region: CASSEVGTLSYNEQFF. In DNA, the CDR3 is TGTGCCAGCAGTGAAGTGGGGACTCTTTCCTACAATGAGCAGTTCTTC.

V and J are TRBV10-2 and TRBJ1-2; 7 nucleotides align to TRBD1. The CDR3 contains 13 residues. Germline V CDR1 and CDR2: WSHSY, SAAADI. V was clipped by 6 bases and J by 2 bases; unmatched bases: 3. CDR3 residues: CASRQGPNYGYTF. Here the CDR3 DNA reads TGCGCCAGCAGACAGGGGCCAAACTATGGCTACACCTTC.

The rearrangement links TRBV6-8 to TRBJ1-6; D remains unclear. This CDR3 is 16 amino acids long. CDR1 is MNHGY, CDR2 SAAAGT, per germline. V shed 7 bases and J shed 1 base, with 14 bases lying between them. Here the CDR3 reads CASTLRVGSYNSPLHF. CDR3 DNA: TGTGCCAGCACCTTACGAGTGGGGTCCTATAATTCACCCCTCCACTTT.

This clone was recorded a few times. The rearrangement uses TRBV7-8 and TRBJ1-4; D is unclear. This CDR3 comprises 13 residues. V lost 5 bases to trimming and J lost 12 bases, with 16 bases between them. Germline V gives CDR1 SGHVS, CDR2 FQNEAQ. The DNA for the CDR3 is TGTGCCAGCAGCCACGGAACGGAGGGAGAACTGTTTTTT. It encodes CASSHGTEGELFF.

Points on this clone: One end of the junction is discordant with germline, which a read error may explain. CDR3 coding DNA: TGTGCCAGCACCAGACAACTACCCTCCTACGAGCAGTACTTT. Amino acids: CASTRQLPSYEQYF. This sequence joins TRBV6-8 and TRBJ2-7; D remains ambiguous. The germline CDR1 and CDR2 sequences are MNHGY and SAAAGT. The CDR3 runs to 14 residues.

The chain couples TRBV19 to TRBJ1-5; unclear D gene. This CDR3 is 15 amino acids long. CDR1 and CDR2 from the germline V gene are LNHDA and SQIVND (reference sequence). V gave up 6 bases and J gave up 0 bases, with 12 bases separating them. CDR3: CASRTRKNSNQPQHF. The CDR3 DNA sequence: TGTGCCAGTAGGACCAGGAAGAATAGCAATCAGCCCCAGCATTTT.

In its sample, this clone was seen once. This sequence joins TRBV19 and TRBJ1-2, with a weak D call TRBD1 (5 bases). Germline values: CDR1 LNHDA, CDR2 SQIVND (reference sequence). The CDR3 runs 15 residues. The V and J ends lost 6 bases and 5 bases respectively, with 19 bases between them. CDR3 bases: TGTGCCAGTAGGTCTTATAGACAGTACCTATATGGCTACACCTTC. Its translation: CASRSYRQYLYGYTF.

The V and J genes are TRBV6-8 and TRBJ2-2; 8 bases are a match to TRBD1. The CDR3 spans 16 residues. From germline, CDR1 is MNHGY and CDR2 SAAAGT. The junction had 9 bases not matched to a gene; V was cut back by 5 bases and J by 4 bases. This CDR3 is CASSRGQVSGTGELFF. CDR3 DNA sequence: TGTGCCAGCAGTAGGGGACAGGTTTCAGGCACCGGGGAGCTGTTTTTT.